The table lists the clone carrying this TCR beta chain with a few counts. Its antigen is not known. The data belong to a study of T-cell memory formation after mild COVID-19. Study-wide background: Clusters of TCRs were largely donor specific.

Overall study findings and caveats: The CD4+ clones that contracted clustered mainly within CM and EM, and the CD8+ clones concentrated in EMRA. Clones contracting across day 15 to 85 had a balanced CD4/CD8 profile; later expanding clones leaned CD4+.

The TCR alpha and TCR beta cDNA libraries, bearing sample barcodes and UMIs, were generated by 5'RACE using constant-segment primers. MiXCR, applied by TCRdb to the 5' RACE reads, yields one record per CDR3 protein. The table shows about 180,000 distinct CDR3 sequences, with 16% occurring only once. The TCR originated in an adult woman who had mild COVID-19 (a few samples of this study predate the infection). Cell type and time point are not known. The specimen sequenced was PBMCs or a T cell subset sorted from them (not recorded which).

The CDR3 is CATSDASGSYNEQFF. The CDR3 DNA sequence: TGTGCCACCAGTGATGCAAGCGGATCCTACAATGAGCAGTTCTTC. The gene calls are TRBV24-1 and TRBJ2-1; tentative D call: TRBD2 (5 bases). The germline V gene encodes CDR1 KGHDR and CDR2 SFDVKD. Trimming removed 3 bases from V and 1 base from J, with 9 bases in between. This CDR3 is built from 15 residues.